The sequence of this TCR beta chain was determined in a study of OX40 agonist ivuxolimab in advanced cancers. Overall study: Dose-escalation subjects each had hepatocellular carcinoma, melanoma, renal cell or head and neck cancer.

The study's findings and limits: Averaging showed that CD8+ T cells had more expanded clones than CD4+ did.

Only in-frame clones appear in the TCRdb table, and some are missing; sequencing was by immunoSEQ multiplex PCR. Among some 66,000 clones listed, roughly 87% were seen once. This clone has more than one count but fewer than ten. What it binds is unknown. The specimen was CD4+ or CD8+ T cells sorted from blood, collected in a trial of the OX40 agonist ivuxolimab. This sequence was found in an adult with an advanced solid tumor such as melanoma, head and neck, liver or kidney cancer.

In nucleotides, the CDR3 is TGTGCCAGCAGCGAGAAATACACCCGGATGGGAAACATTCAGTACTTC. This sequence encodes CASSEKYTRMGNIQYF. This chain uses TRBV9 with TRBJ2-4; D not resolved. CDR3 length: 16 amino acids. V was shortened by 3 bases and J by 6 bases, with 19 bases between the two germline ends. Germline CDR1 is SGDLS and CDR2 is YYNGEE. The whole variable domain, remainder taken from reference TRBV9 and TRBJ2-4, is DSGVTQTPKHLITATGQRVTLRCSPRSGDLSVYWYQQSLDQGLQFLIQYYNGEERAKGNILERFSAQQFPDLHSELNLSSLELGDSALYFCASSEKYTRMGNIQYFGAGTRLSVL.